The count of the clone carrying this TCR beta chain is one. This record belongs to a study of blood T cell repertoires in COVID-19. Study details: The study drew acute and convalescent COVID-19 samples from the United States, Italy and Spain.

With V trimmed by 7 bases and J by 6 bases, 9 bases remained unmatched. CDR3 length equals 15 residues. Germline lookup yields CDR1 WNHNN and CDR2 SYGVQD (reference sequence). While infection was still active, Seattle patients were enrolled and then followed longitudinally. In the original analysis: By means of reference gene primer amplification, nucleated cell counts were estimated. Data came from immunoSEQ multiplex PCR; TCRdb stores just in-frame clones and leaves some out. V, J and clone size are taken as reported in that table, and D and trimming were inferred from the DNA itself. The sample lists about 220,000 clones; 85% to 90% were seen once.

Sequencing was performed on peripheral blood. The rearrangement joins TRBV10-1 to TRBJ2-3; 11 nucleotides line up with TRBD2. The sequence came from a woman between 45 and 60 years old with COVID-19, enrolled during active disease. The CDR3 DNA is TGCGCCAGCAATAGCGGGGGGGGTATTGGCGATACGCAGTATTTT. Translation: CASNSGGGIGDTQYF.